This T cell receptor (beta chain) originates from a study of T cell changes during pregnancy in multiple sclerosis. With 4 bases removed from V and 3 bases from J, the gap between germline ends came to 25 bases. This CDR3 spans 19 amino acids. Germline V gene data show CDR1 as SGHTS and CDR2 as YDEGEE. Clones were sequenced by immunoSEQ multiplex PCR, and TCRdb holds only the in-frame ones, with some missing. The sample holds around 75,000 clones, over 75% seen once. This chain joins TRBV5-8 and TRBJ2-2, with a tentative D call TRBD1 (6 bases). This receptor was identified in a female donor in good health, enrolled as a control in a pregnancy study. Material: CD4+ T cells from peripheral blood mononuclear cells, obtained in the third trimester of pregnancy. The CDR3 sequence: CASSGPVGGDIGDTGELFF. CDR3 in DNA: TGTGCCAGCAGCGGCCCGGTAGGGGGTGACATAGGGGACACCGGGGAGCTGTTTTTT.